This T cell receptor beta chain was observed in a study of CD8 T cells in ankylosing spondylitis. The study's findings and limits: In ankylosing spondylitis patients, matched synovial fluid reportedly showed significant enrichment of disease-linked clones. Within peripheral blood, clones linked to disease were CD8+ and relatively rare.

TCRdb called the 5' RACE reads again in MiXCR, with one record for every CDR3 protein. The top ten clones hold around a third of a sample with a few hundred thousand distinct CDR3 sequences, over 15% of them seen once. The germline gives CDR1 LGHNA, CDR2 YSLEER. The CDR3 covers 15 residues. Losses at the gene ends were 3 bases for V and 6 bases for J; bases not matched to a gene: 5. This clonotype was detected only a few times. Its specificity is unknown. This receptor was taken from a male donor with ankylosing spondylitis or in good health (not recorded which). Specimen: blood, either unsorted or a sorted T cell fraction (not recorded which). The V and J genes are TRBV4-3 and TRBJ2-7; 13 nucleotides line up with TRBD2. The CDR3 DNA follows: TGCGCCAGCAGCCAGGGACTAGCGGGGACCAGCGAGCAGTACTTC. This encodes CASSQGLAGTSEQYF.